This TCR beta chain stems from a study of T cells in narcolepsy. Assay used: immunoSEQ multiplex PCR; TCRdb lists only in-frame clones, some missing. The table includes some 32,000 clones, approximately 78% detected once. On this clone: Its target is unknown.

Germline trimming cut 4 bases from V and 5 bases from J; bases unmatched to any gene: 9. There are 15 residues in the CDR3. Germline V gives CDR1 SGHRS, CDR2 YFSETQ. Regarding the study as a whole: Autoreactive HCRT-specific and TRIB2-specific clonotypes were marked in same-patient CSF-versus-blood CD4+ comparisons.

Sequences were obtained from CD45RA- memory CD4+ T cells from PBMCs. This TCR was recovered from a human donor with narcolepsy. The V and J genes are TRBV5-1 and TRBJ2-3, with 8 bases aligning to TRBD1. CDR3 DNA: TGCGCCAGCAGCGACGGACAGGGAAGGATAGATACGCAGTATTTT. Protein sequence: CASSDGQGRIDTQYF.